This is a list of T cell receptor beta chains from one sample in a study of read filtering for tumor transcriptome and immune sequencing. One entry per CDR3 protein results from TCRdb running MiXCR on the reads. The sample records about 130,000 distinct CDR3 sequences, over 10% being singletons. Source material: a population of CD138-negative cells sorted from bone marrow. These receptors originate from a donor aged 40 or older with multiple myeloma. The CDR3 runs from the conserved cysteine through the conserved F or W. The D gene is left open where the match is weak. Expanded clones get a size class; other rows say once, few or many, or leave the size out.

abundance	v_gene	d_gene	j_gene	CDR3aa	CDR3nt
many	TRBV20-1	-	TRBJ1-3	CSAGPVSGNTIYF	TGCAGTGCTGGACCAGTCTCTGGAAACACCATATATTTT
many	TRBV7-8	-	TRBJ2-5	CASTPDGKTQYF	TGTGCCAGCACCCCCGATGGGAAGACCCAGTACTTC
-	TRBV14	-	TRBJ2-2	CASSQVEGGTGELFF	TGTGCCAGCAGCCAAGTAGAAGGAGGGACCGGGGAGCTGTTTTTT
many	TRBV4-3	-	TRBJ2-7	CASSQLLRGIDEQYF	TGCGCCAGCAGCCAACTACTACGGGGAATCGACGAGCAGTACTTC
many	TRBV6-2/TRBV6-3	TRBD2	TRBJ2-1	CASSVVAGGYNEQFF	TGTGCCAGCAGTGTTGTAGCGGGAGGGTACAATGAGCAGTTCTTC
many	TRBV27	-	TRBJ1-5	CASSFQAGANQPQHF	TGTGCCAGCAGTTTCCAGGCCGGGGCAAATCAGCCCCAGCATTTT
many	TRBV15	-	TRBJ1-2	CATSSTDIFNYGYTF	TGTGCCACCAGCAGTACTGACATCTTTAACTATGGCTACACCTTC
many	TRBV5-1	TRBD2	TRBJ2-1	CASSLGRESYNEQFF	TGCGCCAGCAGCTTGGGGCGGGAGTCGTACAATGAGCAGTTCTTC
many	TRBV13	-	TRBJ1-1	CASSLLRGSEAFF	TGTGCCAGCAGCTTACTTAGGGGCTCTGAAGCTTTCTTT
many	TRBV6-5	-	TRBJ2-1	CASSQGGGPYNEQFF	TGTGCCAGCAGCCAAGGGGGAGGGCCCTACAATGAGCAGTTCTTC
many	TRBV29-1	TRBD2	TRBJ2-2	CSVGGGVDTGELFF	TGCAGCGTTGGGGGAGGGGTGGACACCGGGGAGCTGTTTTTT
many	TRBV12-3/TRBV12-4	-	TRBJ1-4	CASSSLRGVSEKLFF	TGTGCCAGCAGTTCCCTAAGGGGCGTAAGCGAAAAACTGTTTTTT
many	TRBV5-1	TRBD1	TRBJ2-1	CASSFRQGAGHNEQFF	TGCGCCAGCAGCTTCCGACAGGGGGCAGGGCACAATGAGCAGTTCTTC
-	TRBV7-9	-	TRBJ2-1	CASSRDFRYNEQFF	TGTGCCAGCAGCCGGGACTTCCGCTACAATGAGCAGTTCTTC
many	TRBV29-1	-	TRBJ1-1	CSVEVGTIKNTEAFF	TGCAGCGTTGAAGTAGGGACAATCAAGAACACTGAAGCTTTCTTT
-	TRBV2	TRBD1	TRBJ1-5	CASSPRDRASGQPQHF	TGTGCCAGCAGTCCCCGAGACAGGGCTAGTGGCCAGCCCCAGCATTTT
few	TRBV19	TRBD2	TRBJ2-4	CASSTGLAGGRAKNIQYF	TGTGCCAGTAGTACGGGACTAGCGGGAGGGCGAGCCAAAAACATTCAGTACTTC
many	TRBV7-8	-	TRBJ2-5	CASSLHSKETQYF	TGTGCCAGCAGCTTGCATTCAAAAGAGACCCAGTACTTC
many	TRBV7-6	-	TRBJ1-5	CASSSNQGNQPQHF	TGTGCCAGCAGCTCAAATCAGGGGAATCAGCCCCAGCATTTT
many	TRBV7-2	TRBD2	TRBJ2-1	CASSLVSGAWENEQFF	TGTGCCAGCAGCCTAGTAAGCGGGGCCTGGGAGAATGAGCAGTTCTTC
many	TRBV29-1	-	TRBJ2-5	CSVETWTVQETQYF	TGCAGCGTTGAGACTTGGACGGTCCAAGAGACCCAGTACTTC
many	TRBV27	TRBD1	TRBJ2-7	CASSLLNRGDEQYF	TGTGCCAGCAGTTTATTGAACAGGGGTGACGAGCAGTACTTC
once	TRBV20-1	-	TRBJ2-5	CSVYTQETQYF	TGCAGTGTCTATACCCAAGAGACCCAGTACTTC
few	TRBV6-6	-	TRBJ2-1	CASLGGNEQFF	TGTGCCAGCCTCGGCGGGAATGAGCAGTTCTTC
many	TRBV29-1	-	TRBJ2-2	CSVEIVNAGELFF	TGCAGCGTTGAAATCGTAAATGCCGGGGAGCTGTTTTTT
-	TRBV7-2	-	TRBJ1-5	CASSLDPAGNQPQHF	TGTGCCAGCAGCTTAGATCCAGCGGGCAATCAGCCCCAGCATTTT
many	TRBV5-1	-	TRBJ2-2	CASTILEDTGELFF	TGCGCCAGCACCATCTTAGAGGACACCGGGGAGCTGTTTTTT
many	TRBV29-1	-	TRBJ2-7	CSVTWGVYEQYF	TGCAGCGTTACCTGGGGGGTCTACGAGCAGTACTTC
many	TRBV7-9	TRBD2	TRBJ2-1	CASSLGSSGSRNEQFF	TGTGCCAGCAGCTTAGGGTCTAGCGGGAGTCGAAATGAGCAGTTCTTC
-	TRBV12-3/TRBV12-4	-	TRBJ1-5	CASGWGQGLYQPQHF	TGTGCCAGCGGGTGGGGGCAGGGGTTATATCAGCCCCAGCATTTT
many	TRBV24-1	-	TRBJ2-5	CATSDRGLQETQYF	TGTGCCACCAGTGATAGAGGATTGCAAGAGACCCAGTACTTC
many	TRBV20-1	TRBD2	TRBJ2-2	CSASEAGGVTGELFF	TGCAGTGCTAGTGAGGCGGGAGGGGTCACCGGGGAGCTGTTTTTT
many	TRBV4-1	TRBD1	TRBJ1-6	CASSQDKGQNYNSPLHF	TGCGCCAGCAGCCAAGATAAGGGACAGAACTATAATTCACCCCTCCACTTT
few	TRBV19	-	TRBJ1-5	CAGSIIGGNSNQPQHF	TGTGCAGGTAGTATAATAGGGGGGAACAGCAATCAGCCCCAGCATTTT
many	TRBV12-3/TRBV12-4	-	TRBJ1-5	CASSTRVRGGNQPQHF	TGTGCCAGCAGTACCCGGGTCCGGGGAGGCAATCAGCCCCAGCATTTT
many	TRBV20-1	-	TRBJ1-2	CSARGPEEGYTF	TGCAGTGCTAGGGGTCCAGAGGAAGGCTACACCTTC
few	TRBV20-1	-	TRBJ2-1	CSGAGTHYNEQFF	TGCAGTGGGGCTGGGACTCACTACAATGAGCAGTTCTTC
few	TRBV7-6	-	TRBJ2-6	CASSGEPAGANVLTF	TGTGCCAGCAGCGGGGAGCCTGCTGGGGCCAACGTCCTGACTTTC
many	TRBV29-1	TRBD1	TRBJ2-5	CSVEVPGDSQETQYF	TGCAGCGTTGAAGTTCCCGGGGACAGTCAAGAGACCCAGTACTTC
many	TRBV7-2	TRBD1	TRBJ1-5	CASSPRDRGGNQPQHF	TGTGCCAGCAGCCCAAGGGACAGGGGTGGGAATCAGCCCCAGCATTTT
once	TRBV9	-	TRBJ2-1	CARFLAESSYSEQFF	TGTGCCAGATTCTTAGCGGAAAGCTCCTACAGTGAGCAGTTCTTC
-	TRBV6-1	-	TRBJ1-1	CASSEATGVGAFF	TGTGCCAGCAGTGAAGCGACGGGAGTGGGAGCTTTCTTT
few	TRBV4-1	-	TRBJ2-7	CASSQEAPPLSYEQYF	TGCGCCAGCAGCCAAGAAGCTCCTCCCCTCTCCTACGAGCAGTACTTC
many	TRBV9	-	TRBJ2-2	CASSETVEVNTGELFF	TGTGCCAGCAGCGAGACAGTTGAGGTGAACACCGGGGAGCTGTTTTTT
-	TRBV4-1	-	TRBJ2-3	CASSQVDSTDTQYF	TGCGCCAGCAGCCAGGTTGACAGCACAGATACGCAGTATTTT
many	TRBV29-1	TRBD2	TRBJ2-1	CSVVGEEREIREQFF	TGCAGCGTTGTGGGGGAGGAGCGGGAGATCAGGGAGCAGTTCTTC
many	TRBV5-4	TRBD2	TRBJ2-3	CASSLGLATSTDTQYF	TGTGCCAGCAGCCTCGGACTAGCGACTAGCACAGATACGCAGTATTTT
few	TRBV5-1	-	TRBJ2-3	CVSSPRFPGTQYF	TGCGTCAGCAGCCCCCGCTTCCCGGGTACGCAGTATTTT